Each of the 18 T cell receptor beta chains below was sequenced from the same sample in a study of shared clonotypes between healthy human individuals. TCRdb keeps only in-frame clones here, not all; method: immunoSEQ multiplex PCR. Among about 1,500,000 clones listed, roughly 96% were seen once. The sample consisted of naive CD4+ T cells sorted from blood. Subset of the sample: CD45RA+ positively selected. The receptor source for this set is a man aged 25-40 years in good health.

The chain uses TRBV27 and TRBJ2-6; TRBD2 aligns across 7 bases. Germline V CDR1 and CDR2: MNHEY, SMNVEV (reference sequence). The CDR3 loop spans 19 amino acids. V shed 3 bases and J 1 base; nucleotides not matched to a gene: 12. CDR3 in amino acids: CASSFKWTGGLSGANVLTF. The CDR3 bases are TGTGCCAGCAGTTTCAAGTGGACGGGAGGTCTATCTGGGGCCAACGTCCTGACTTTC.

The chain links TRBV6-1 to TRBJ2-1; possibly TRBD1 for D (5 bases). CDR1 is MNHNS, CDR2 SASEGT, per germline. Trimming took 2 bases from V and 5 from J, leaving 13 bases between them. The CDR3 runs to 15 residues. CDR3 DNA: TGTGCCAGCAGTGAATTAACGACAGCCAACAATGAGCAGTTCTTC. Amino acid sequence: CASSELTTANNEQFF.

The J gene is TRBJ2-1, the V gene TRBV6-1; 14 nucleotides agree with TRBD2. This CDR3 comprises 16 residues. V lost 2 bases, J lost 9 bases, and 6 bases stayed unmatched. Germline V gene data show CDR1 as MNHNS and CDR2 as SASEGT. The DNA of the CDR3 is TGTGCCAGCAGTGAAAGACTAGCGGGGGGGCAGGTTGAGCAGTTCTTC. As protein: CASSERLAGGQVEQFF.

The rearrangement joins TRBV7-9 to TRBJ2-1; D remains unclear. Germline V gene lookup returns CDR1 SEHNR and CDR2 FQNEAQ (reference sequence). The CDR3 loop spans 11 amino acids. V shed 5 bases and J shed 10 bases, with 9 bases lying between them. The CDR3 nucleotides read TGTGCCAGCAGCACACACGGGGAGCAGTTCTTC. Its protein is CASSTHGEQFF.

The genes are TRBV28 and TRBJ1-4, with 7 bases lining up with TRBD1. The V gene end was trimmed by 6 bases and the J gene end by 2 bases; junction bases not matched to a gene: 3. The CDR3 loop spans 14 amino acids. The V gene's germline CDR1 is MDHEN and CDR2 SYDVKM. This CDR3 is CASRPGQTNEKLFF. The CDR3 coding sequence is TGTGCCAGCAGGCCGGGACAGACTAATGAAAAACTGTTTTTT.

The chain recombines TRBV7-9 with TRBJ2-6; D call uncertain. Germline V gives CDR1 SEHNR, CDR2 FQNEAQ (reference sequence). The CDR3 spans 15 residues. Trimming removed 3 bases from V and 1 base from J, with 7 bases in between. CDR3 sequence (DNA): TGTGCCAGCAGCTTTTCGCAGTCTGGGGCCAACGTCCTGACTTTC. This codes for CASSFSQSGANVLTF.

CDR3 in amino acids: CASSLDLRGNYEQYF. For the CDR3, the DNA is TGTGCCAGCAGCTTAGACCTGAGGGGGAACTACGAGCAGTACTTC. This chain links TRBV11-2 with TRBJ2-7; TRBD1 is a possible D gene (6 bases). Trimming cost V 0 bases and J 3 bases, with 12 bases left between them. This CDR3 spans 15 amino acids. Looked up from germline, CDR1 is SGHAT and CDR2 is FQNNGV.

The chain links TRBV18 to TRBJ2-7; a weak D match, TRBD1 (5 bases). The V gene lost 3 bases and the J gene lost 4 bases, with 13 bases spanning the gap. The germline gives CDR1 KGHSH, CDR2 LQKENI. The CDR3 sequence is 14 residues long. The CDR3 loop reads CASSPTRTSYEQYF. CDR3 DNA sequence: TGTGCCAGCTCACCGACTCGGACAAGTTACGAGCAGTACTTC.

This chain joins TRBV5-1 and TRBJ1-2; no clear D. CDR1 is SGHRS, CDR2 YFSETQ, per germline. With 5 bases removed from V and 0 bases from J, the gap between germline ends came to 14 bases. The CDR3 is 15 residues long. CDR3 loop: CASSPQDRPNYGYTF. In nucleotides, the CDR3 is TGCGCCAGCAGTCCCCAAGATCGCCCTAACTATGGCTACACCTTC.

To note about this clone: The junction does not match germline at one end; this may be a read error. The chain carries TRBV7-7 and TRBJ2-3; D could derive from TRBD1 or TRBD2 (5 bases each). Per the germline V gene, CDR1 is SSHAT and CDR2 is FNYEAQ (reference sequence). The CDR3 totals 16 residues. The CDR3 DNA reads TGTGCTAGCAGCCGGGGCTCGGGAATCGGGGCAGATACGCAGTATTTT. This sequence encodes CASSRGSGIGADTQYF.

A word on this clone: The same CDR3 arises from other DNA sequences in this sample as well. The chain uses TRBV28 and TRBJ1-1; D is unclear. The CDR3 length is 12 residues. With 3 bases removed from V and 2 bases from J, the gap between germline ends came to 4 bases. Germline V lookup: CDR1 MDHEN, CDR2 SYDVKM. The CDR3 spells CASSFSNTEAFF. The CDR3 DNA sequence: TGTGCCAGCAGTTTTAGTAACACTGAAGCTTTCTTT.

The chain employs TRBV7-9 and TRBJ2-2; 8 bases are shared with TRBD1. Per the germline V gene, CDR1 is SEHNR and CDR2 is FQNEAQ (reference sequence). The V gene end was trimmed by 5 bases and the J gene end by 0 bases; junction bases not matched to a gene: 5. The CDR3 spans 16 residues. CDR3 protein: CASSRQGTTNTGELFF. The CDR3 DNA reads as TGTGCCAGCAGCCGACAGGGGACGACGAACACCGGGGAGCTGTTTTTT. Variable domain in full (rest from reference TRBV7-9 and TRBJ2-2): DTGVSQNPRHKITKRGQNVTFRCDPISEHNRLYWYRQTLGQGPEFLTYFQNEAQLEKSRLLSDRFSAERPKGSFSTLEIQRTEQGDSAMYLCASSRQGTTNTGELFFGEGSRLTVL.

The chain uses TRBV6-1 and TRBJ1-2; TRBD1 matches at 11 bases. Looked up from germline, CDR1 is MNHNS and CDR2 is SASEGT. The V segment lost 5 bases and the J segment 8 bases; nucleotides outside the gene matches: 7. The length of the CDR3 is 14 residues. CDR3 loop: CASSLGTGGRGYTF. CDR3 coding DNA: TGTGCCAGCAGTCTTGGGACAGGGGGAAGGGGCTACACCTTC.

The chain carries TRBV7-9 and TRBJ1-5; 8 positions agree with TRBD1. Germline CDR1 reads SEHNR; CDR2 reads FQNEAQ (reference sequence). This CDR3 has 18 residues. Germline trimming cut 1 base from V and 7 bases from J; bases unmatched to any gene: 15. The CDR3, as DNA: TGTGCCAGCAGCTTAGGTGCCAGGGGGCTGGGGTTGGAACAGCCCCAGCATTTT. This codes for CASSLGARGLGLEQPQHF.

CDR3 sequence: CASSQGTGGDYEQYF. Here the CDR3 DNA reads TGCGCCAGCAGCCAAGGGACAGGGGGTGATTACGAGCAGTACTTC. The chain joins TRBV4-3 to TRBJ2-7; 10 nucleotides align to TRBD1. V trimming: 1 base; J trimming: 4 bases; junction bases outside the gene matches: 4. CDR1 and CDR2 from the germline V gene are LGHNA and YSLEER. CDR3 length equals 15 residues.

This clone was recorded a few times. Distinct nucleotide sequences in the sample also encode this CDR3. The V and J genes are TRBV5-1 and TRBJ2-1; TRBD2 matches at 10 bases. Germline V CDR1 and CDR2: SGHRS, YFSETQ. The CDR3 totals 15 residues. J gave up 3 bases and V 2 bases, and 2 bases lay outside the gene matches. CDR3 nucleotide sequence: TGCGCCAGCAGCTTCGGACTAGCGGACTACAATGAGCAGTTCTTC. Encoded protein: CASSFGLADYNEQFF. Full variable domain (outside the CDR3, taken from reference TRBV5-1 and TRBJ2-1): KAGVTQTPRYLIKTRGQQVTLSCSPISGHRSVSWYQQTPGQGLQFLFEYFSETQRNKGNFPGRFSGRQFSNSRSEMNVSTLELGDSALYLCASSFGLADYNEQFFGPGTRLTVL.

The rearrangement joins TRBV7-2 to TRBJ2-7; 9 positions match TRBD1. J gave up 3 bases and V 1 base, and 4 bases lay outside the gene matches. CDR1 SGHTA and CDR2 FQGNSA come from the germline V gene. The length of the CDR3 is 15 residues. The DNA of the CDR3 is TGTGCCAGCAGCTTAGGTGGGACAGGGAGCTACGAGCAGTACTTC. Translating gives CASSLGGTGSYEQYF.

The chain combines TRBV14 with TRBJ1-2, with 7 positions matching TRBD1. J gave up 5 bases and V 4 bases, and 13 bases lay outside the gene matches. Per germline, CDR1 SGHDN and CDR2 FVKESK. The CDR3 has 16 amino acids. The CDR3 coding sequence is TGTGCCAGCAGCCTCGGGACAGAGTCCCTCCGATATGGCTACACCTTC. The encoded protein is CASSLGTESLRYGYTF.